Shown below are 26 T cell receptor delta chains from a single sample sequenced in a study of gamma-delta chains in newborns, infants, children. TCRdb redid the clone calls on the reads with CATT. The sample holds 5,000 or so delta-chain clones, more than 4% seen once. The sequenced sample was blood. These receptors all come from a child who was a newborn, infant or young child, either healthy, febrile or measles-vaccinated (not recorded which).

This clone appeared a few times. V is TRDV1 and J is TRDJ1, with D perhaps matching TRDD2 or TRDD3 (7 bases each). The germline V gene has CDR1 TSWWSYY and CDR2 QGS. V lost 4 bases, J lost 5 bases, and 26 bases lay in between. The CDR3 sequence is 18 residues long. CDR3 region: CALGVHSYNLLGLDKLIF. The CDR3, as DNA: TGTGCTCTTGGGGTCCATTCCTACAACTTACTGGGGTTGGATAAACTCATCTTT.

This clone qualifies as medium-sized. The rearrangement links TRDV2 to TRDJ3, with 11 bases identical to TRDD3. The germline CDR1 and CDR2 sequences are GEAIGNYY and EKD. V lost 2 bases to trimming and J lost 0 bases; unmatched junction nucleotides: 2. The CDR3 runs to 18 residues. CDR3 region: CACDNWGISSWDTRQMFF. Here the CDR3 DNA reads TGTGCCTGTGACAACTGGGGGATAAGCTCCTGGGACACCCGACAGATGTTTTTC.

Comments on this clone: One junction end disagrees with the germline gene, perhaps due to a read error. Other DNA sequences in the sample encode the same CDR3. The rearrangement uses TRDV1 and TRDJ1; 9 nucleotides align to TRDD3. This CDR3 contains 18 residues. Germline lookup yields CDR1 TSWWSYY and CDR2 QGS. The CDR3 protein is CALGSGGSFVLGEDKLIF. Here the CDR3 DNA reads TGCGCTCTTGGGTCCGGGGGCTCCTTCGTACTGGGGGAGGATAAACTCATCTTT.

The CDR3 spells CALGEVGASPRTGGFTDKLIF. In DNA, the CDR3 is TGTGCTCTTGGGGAAGTTGGTGCTTCCCCCCGAACTGGGGGGTTTACCGATAAACTCATCTTT. The V and J genes are TRDV1 and TRDJ1, with 8 nucleotides matching TRDD3. V was pared by 2 bases and J by 2 bases, with 22 bases of the junction left unmatched. CDR3 length: 21 residues. CDR1 is TSWWSYY and CDR2 is QGS in the germline V gene.

The chain links TRDV2 to TRDJ1; the D gene is possibly TRDD3 (5 bases). Assignment of the J gene here rests on matching the DNA to germline, because TCRdb gives none. Looked up from germline, CDR1 is GEAIGNYY and CDR2 is EKD. V dropped 0 bases and J dropped 0 bases, with 25 bases sitting between them. The CDR3 spans 20 residues. The chain's CDR3 is CACDTVSGRGASTYTDKLIF. For the CDR3, the DNA is TGTGCCTGTGACACCGTATCTGGACGGGGGGCCTCCACGTACACCGATAAACTCATCTTT.

The chain is built from TRDV2 and TRDJ3, with TRDD3 matching 11 bases. This CDR3 is 19 amino acids long. Germline V gene data show CDR1 as GEAIGNYY and CDR2 as EKD. V lost 0 bases, J lost 0 bases, and 3 bases stayed unmatched. CDR3 in DNA: TGTGCCTGTGACACCGCTGGGGGATACAACTCCTGGGACACCCGACAGATGTTTTTC. Translating gives CACDTAGGYNSWDTRQMFF.

There are a few counts of this clone. The rearrangement links TRDV1 to TRDJ1; 9 bases are shared with TRDD3. V lost 2 bases to trimming and J lost 0 bases; unmatched junction nucleotides: 31. CDR3 length: 25 residues. Germline lookup yields CDR1 TSWWSYY and CDR2 QGS. CDR3 nucleotides: TGTGCTCTTGGGGAAAGCGGAGGGGCTTACACGTCATACTGGGGGACCACTGTGTACACCGATAAACTCATCTTT. It yields the protein CALGESGGAYTSYWGTTVYTDKLIF.

By frequency in the sample, this clone is medium-sized. The rearrangement links TRDV2 to TRDJ2, with 12 bases identical to TRDD3. V lost 3 bases and J lost 0; bases outside the gene matches: 13. This CDR3 region has 20 residues. The germline V gene encodes CDR1 GEAIGNYY and CDR2 EKD. CDR3 bases: TGTGCCTGTGACCCCCTACTGGGGGATACTCCCAGTCCTTTGACAGCACAACTCTTCTTT. It translates to CACDPLLGDTPSPLTAQLFF.

The chain has TRDV1 and TRDJ1; tentative D call: TRDD3 (5 bases). The J gene is not listed in TCRdb, so it was assigned here from a DNA match to germline. The CDR3 length is 20 residues. CDR1 and CDR2 (germline): TSWWSYY, QGS. Deletions cut 0 bases from V and 0 bases from J, with 23 bases between. Here the CDR3 DNA reads TGTGCTCTTGGGGAACTAGGAGGAGTTTCTTTCTGGGCGTACACCGATAAACTCATCTTT. This sequence encodes CALGELGGVSFWAYTDKLIF.

This clone turned up a few times. This may be a read error, as it is one base from a much larger clone. CDR3 amino acids: CACDAGWGSSWDTRQMFF. The CDR3 DNA is TGTGCCTGTGACGCCGGCTGGGGGAGCTCCTGGGACACCCGACAGATGTTTTTC. The V and J genes are TRDV2 and TRDJ3; TRDD3 agrees at 8 bases. V was pared by 3 bases and J by 0 bases, with 6 bases of the junction left unmatched. The CDR3 has 18 residues. The V gene's germline CDR1 is GEAIGNYY and CDR2 EKD.

V usage is TRDV1 and J usage is TRDJ1; 12 bases are shared with TRDD3. The CDR3 sequence is 23 residues long. Trimming took 4 bases from V and 3 from J; bases not matched to a gene: 27. From germline, CDR1 is TSWWSYY and CDR2 QGS. The CDR3 region is CALGGAPSWGIRWGTDVPDKLIF. The CDR3, as DNA: TGTGCTCTTGGGGGAGCGCCTTCCTGGGGGATACGCTGGGGTACGGATGTCCCCGATAAACTCATCTTT.

As regards this clone: The junction and the germline gene differ at one end; a read error may be behind it. Different DNA sequences within this sample yield the same CDR3. The V gene is TRDV2, the J gene TRDJ1; the D gene is possibly TRDD3 (6 bases). CDR3 size: 15 residues. The germline gives CDR1 GEAIGNYY, CDR2 EKD. The CDR3 sequence is CACDPLIGDTDKLIF. The CDR3, as DNA: TGCGCCTGTGACCCGTTAATTGGGGATACCGATAAACTCATCTTT.

The chain has TRDV1 and TRDJ1; TRDD3 aligns across 12 bases. With 3 bases clipped from V and 0 bases from J, the junction kept 29 bases outside the gene matches. The CDR3 sequence is 25 residues long. Germline CDR1 TSWWSYY, CDR2 QGS. The CDR3 DNA is TGTGCTCTTGGGGACCACCCCTTGGCCCACCGCATGCGAACTGGGGGATACAAGTACACCGATAAACTCATCTTT. Amino acid sequence: CALGDHPLAHRMRTGGYKYTDKLIF.

This clone was counted between two and nine times. The gene calls are TRDV2 and TRDJ3; TRDD3 aligns across 7 bases. Germline V lookup: CDR1 GEAIGNYY, CDR2 EKD. J was trimmed by 1 base and V by 5 bases; bases with no gene match: 10. The CDR3 is 18 amino acids. The CDR3 here is CACGTGYRASWDTRQMFF. The CDR3 region has the DNA TGTGCCTGTGGCACGGGATACCGGGCATCCTGGGACACCCGACAGATGTTTTTC.

This clone was counted only a few times. V and J are TRDV1 and TRDJ1; 8 bases are shared with TRDD3. The J gene, missing from TCRdb, was assigned here through DNA to germline matching. The CDR3 has 24 residues. V shed 0 bases, J shed 0 bases, and the junction held 27 bases outside the gene matches. Germline-derived CDR1 and CDR2 are TSWWSYY and QGS. The CDR3, as DNA: TGTGCTCTTGGGGAACTAGTGGCGGGGGTAGTAGCTACGGGGGATAGCCCGTACACCGATAAACTCATCTTT. Protein sequence: CALGELVAGVVATGDSPYTDKLIF.

This clone is large in the sample. At the DNA level, this CDR3 is encoded by other sequences in the same sample as well. V usage is TRDV2 and J usage is TRDJ3, with 11 nucleotides matching TRDD3. With V trimmed by 2 bases and J by 0 bases, 2 bases remained unmatched. The CDR3 runs 18 residues. Germline assignment: CDR1 GEAIGNYY and CDR2 EKD. The CDR3 bases are TGTGCCTGTGACAATACTGGGGGATACTCCTGGGACACCCGACAGATGTTTTTC. Protein sequence: CACDNTGGYSWDTRQMFF.

This clone was observed a handful of times. The chain links TRDV2 to TRDJ3; unclear D gene. The CDR3 consists of 17 residues. Germline V gene lookup returns CDR1 GEAIGNYY and CDR2 EKD. Trimming took 1 base from V and 1 from J, leaving 10 bases between them. The CDR3 coding sequence is TGTGCCTGTGACACTTTGTGGAGTTCCTGGGACACCCGACAGATGTTTTTC. This encodes CACDTLWSSWDTRQMFF.

J is TRDJ1 and V is TRDV3, with 9 bases identical to TRDD3. Germline assignment: CDR1 TVYSNPD and CDR2 GDNSRS (reference sequence). Trimming at V came to 5 bases and at J to 0 bases, leaving 10 bases not matched to a gene. The CDR3 runs 15 residues. For the CDR3, the DNA is TGTGCCCTTAATTGGGGGATAAAGCACACCGATAAACTCATCTTT. As protein: CALNWGIKHTDKLIF.

This clone is classed as medium-sized. The CDR3 sequence is CACAGGYSWDTRQMFF. Written as DNA, the CDR3 is TGTGCCTGTGCTGGGGGATACTCCTGGGACACCCGACAGATGTTTTTC. The rearrangement links TRDV2 to TRDJ3, with 10 nucleotides matching TRDD3. Germline CDR1 reads GEAIGNYY; CDR2 reads EKD. Losses at the gene ends were 5 bases for V and 0 bases for J; bases not matched to a gene: 0. This CDR3 spans 16 amino acids.

This clone was detected only a few times. This sample also contains other DNA sequences that code for the same CDR3. This chain joins TRDV2 and TRDJ2; TRDD3 agrees at 9 bases. Germline V CDR1 and CDR2: GEAIGNYY, EKD. The CDR3 has 16 amino acids. V trimming: 0 bases; J trimming: 2 bases; junction bases outside the gene matches: 3. The CDR3 region has the DNA TGTGCCTGTGACACCGTGGGGGGATACTTGACAGCACAACTCTTCTTT. Translating it yields CACDTVGGYLTAQLFF.

This chain uses TRDV2 with TRDJ3, with 12 bases lining up with TRDD3. Germline CDR1 reads GEAIGNYY; CDR2 reads EKD. After removal of 1 base from V and 3 bases from J, the junction contained 3 bases not matched to a gene. The CDR3 has 18 residues. The CDR3 sequence: CACDTIWGIRWDTRQMFF. DNA for the CDR3: TGTGCCTGTGACACGATCTGGGGGATACGCTGGGACACCCGACAGATGTTTTTC.

This clone is termed medium-sized (0.01 to 0.1%). This specimen includes other DNA sequences encoding the same CDR3. The V call is TRDV2, the J call TRDJ1; D uncertain. V was cut by 0 bases and J by 0 bases, with 4 bases left in between. Germline lookup yields CDR1 GEAIGNYY and CDR2 EKD. This CDR3 comprises 13 residues. CDR3 coding DNA: TGTGCCTGTGACACCTGGGACACCGATAAACTCATCTTT. This codes for CACDTWDTDKLIF.

This clone was seen only a few times. The chain joins TRDV1 to TRDJ1; 8 bases line up with TRDD3. Germline CDR1 TSWWSYY, CDR2 QGS. V was clipped by 4 bases and J by 11 bases; unmatched bases: 15. The CDR3 covers 15 residues. In DNA, the CDR3 is TGTGCTCTTGGGGGGGCTTACGAGGGATACGGGCGGCTCATCTTT. Its protein product is CALGGAYEGYGRLIF.

This clone was observed a few times. This chain joins TRDV1 and TRDJ2; D unresolved. Looked up from germline, CDR1 is TSWWSYY and CDR2 is QGS. The CDR3 has 14 amino acids. The V end was cut by 0 bases, the J end by 4 bases, with 6 bases between. In DNA form, the CDR3 reads TGTGCTCTTGGGGAACTCGGCCCGACAGCACAACTCTTCTTT. It yields the protein CALGELGPTAQLFF.

This clone has a handful of counts. The V and J genes are TRDV2 and TRDJ3; TRDD3 matches 7 bases. The CDR3 runs 20 residues. V trimming: 4 bases; J trimming: 0 bases; junction bases outside the gene matches: 14. Germline V gene sequence: CDR1 GEAIGNYY, CDR2 EKD. The CDR3 is CACESTGERRSSWDTRQMFF. The CDR3 coding sequence is TGTGCCTGTGAAAGTACTGGGGAAAGACGAAGCTCCTGGGACACCCGACAGATGTTTTTC.

Here the CDR3 DNA reads TGTGCCTGTGACATAGTGGGGGCCACAGAAAAACTCTTCTTT. This encodes CACDIVGATEKLFF. The chain has TRDV2 and TRDJ1; tentative D call: TRDD3 (6 bases). The DNA end favors TRDJ2, so the J call may be wrong. CDR1 and CDR2 from the germline V gene are GEAIGNYY and EKD. CDR3 length: 14 residues.